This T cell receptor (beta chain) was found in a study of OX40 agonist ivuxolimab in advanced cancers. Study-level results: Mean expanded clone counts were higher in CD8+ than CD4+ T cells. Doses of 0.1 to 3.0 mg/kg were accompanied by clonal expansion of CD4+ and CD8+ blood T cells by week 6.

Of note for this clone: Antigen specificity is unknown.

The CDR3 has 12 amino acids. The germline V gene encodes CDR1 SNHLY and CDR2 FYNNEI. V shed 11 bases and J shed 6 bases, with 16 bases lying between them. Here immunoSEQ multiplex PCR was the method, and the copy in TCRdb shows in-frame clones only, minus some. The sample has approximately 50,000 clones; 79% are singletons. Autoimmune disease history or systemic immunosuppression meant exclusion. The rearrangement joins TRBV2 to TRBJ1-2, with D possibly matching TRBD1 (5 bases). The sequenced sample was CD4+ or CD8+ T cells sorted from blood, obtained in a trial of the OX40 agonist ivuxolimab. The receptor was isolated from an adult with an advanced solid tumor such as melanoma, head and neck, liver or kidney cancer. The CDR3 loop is CAGRQGFDGYTF. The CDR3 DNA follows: TGTGCCGGGAGGCAGGGATTTGATGGCTACACCTTC.